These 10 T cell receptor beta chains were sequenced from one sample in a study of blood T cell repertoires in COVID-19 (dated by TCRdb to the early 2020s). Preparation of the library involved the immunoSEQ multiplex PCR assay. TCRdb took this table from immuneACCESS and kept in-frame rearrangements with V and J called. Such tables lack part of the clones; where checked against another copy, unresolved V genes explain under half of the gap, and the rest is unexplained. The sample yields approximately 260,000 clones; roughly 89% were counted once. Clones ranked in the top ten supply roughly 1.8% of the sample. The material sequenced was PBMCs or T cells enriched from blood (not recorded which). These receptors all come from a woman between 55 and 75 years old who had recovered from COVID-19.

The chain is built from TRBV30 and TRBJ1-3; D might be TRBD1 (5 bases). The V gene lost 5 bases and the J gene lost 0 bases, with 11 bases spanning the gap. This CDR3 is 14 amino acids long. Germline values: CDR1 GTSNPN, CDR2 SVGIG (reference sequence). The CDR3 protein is CAWGSGLSGNTIYF. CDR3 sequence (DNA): TGTGCCTGGGGGTCAGGGCTCTCTGGAAACACCATATATTTT.

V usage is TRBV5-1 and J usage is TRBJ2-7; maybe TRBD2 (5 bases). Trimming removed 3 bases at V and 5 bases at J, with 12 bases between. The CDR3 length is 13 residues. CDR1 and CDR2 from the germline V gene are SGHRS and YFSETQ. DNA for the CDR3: TGCGCCAGCAGCTCCAGGACTGTAGACGAGCAGTACTTC. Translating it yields CASSSRTVDEQYF.

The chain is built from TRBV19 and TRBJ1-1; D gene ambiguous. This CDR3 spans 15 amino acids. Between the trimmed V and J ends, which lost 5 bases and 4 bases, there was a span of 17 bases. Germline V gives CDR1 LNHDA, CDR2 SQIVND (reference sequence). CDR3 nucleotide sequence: TGTGCCAGTAGTCCGTCGGAGGCGACGAGCACTGAAGCTTTCTTT. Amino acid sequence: CASSPSEATSTEAFF.

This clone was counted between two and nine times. The CDR3 nucleotides read TGTGCCTCCCGGTTATCCTCTGGAAACACCATATATTTT. This translates into CASRLSSGNTIYF. The chain employs TRBV30 and TRBJ1-3; D unclear. This CDR3 has 13 amino acids. From germline, CDR1 is GTSNPN and CDR2 SVGIG (reference sequence). V lost 7 bases and J lost 0, with 10 bases in between.

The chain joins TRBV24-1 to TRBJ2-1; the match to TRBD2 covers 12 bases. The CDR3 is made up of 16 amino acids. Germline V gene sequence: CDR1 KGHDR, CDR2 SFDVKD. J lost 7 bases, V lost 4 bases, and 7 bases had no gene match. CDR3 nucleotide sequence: TGTGCCACCAGTGACCCCGGACTAGCGGGAATTAATGAGCAGTTCTTC. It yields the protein CATSDPGLAGINEQFF.

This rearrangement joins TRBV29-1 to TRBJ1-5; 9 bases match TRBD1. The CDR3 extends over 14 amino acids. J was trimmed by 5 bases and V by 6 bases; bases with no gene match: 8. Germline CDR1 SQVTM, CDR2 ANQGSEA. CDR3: CSVAQGADDQPQHF. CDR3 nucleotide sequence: TGCAGCGTCGCACAGGGGGCCGACGATCAGCCCCAGCATTTT.

The CDR3: CASSFSGVGEAFF. In DNA form, the CDR3 reads TGTGCCAGCAGTTTCTCAGGGGTGGGAGAAGCTTTCTTT. This chain links TRBV12-3 or TRBV12-4 with TRBJ1-1; D might be TRBD1 (6 bases). CDR3 length equals 13 residues. Trimming cost V 3 bases and J 8 bases, with 13 bases left between them.

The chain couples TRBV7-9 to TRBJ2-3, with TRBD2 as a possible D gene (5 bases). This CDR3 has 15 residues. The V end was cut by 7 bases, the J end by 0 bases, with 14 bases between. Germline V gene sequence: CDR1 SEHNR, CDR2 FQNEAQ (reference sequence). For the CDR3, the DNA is TGTGCCAGCACCGTTAAGACTACTAGCACAGATACGCAGTATTTT. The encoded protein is CASTVKTTSTDTQYF.

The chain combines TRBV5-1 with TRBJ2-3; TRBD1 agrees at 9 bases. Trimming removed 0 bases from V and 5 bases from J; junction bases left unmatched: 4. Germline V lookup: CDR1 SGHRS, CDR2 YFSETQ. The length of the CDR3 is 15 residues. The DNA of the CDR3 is TGCGCCAGCAGCTTGGTAACAGGGGGCGTAGATACGCAGTATTTT. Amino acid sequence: CASSLVTGGVDTQYF.

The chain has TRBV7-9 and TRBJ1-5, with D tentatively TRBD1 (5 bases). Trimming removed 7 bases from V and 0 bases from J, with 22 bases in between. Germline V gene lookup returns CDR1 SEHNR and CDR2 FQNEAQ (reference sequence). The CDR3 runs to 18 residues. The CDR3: CASNPLPGGITSNQPQHF. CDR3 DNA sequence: TGTGCCAGCAACCCTCTCCCTGGGGGGATCACTAGCAATCAGCCCCAGCATTTT.